This TCR beta chain was recovered during a study of blood T cell repertoires in COVID-19. Original processing notes: Reference gene primers were amplified, and this amplification served to estimate nucleated cell counts. Profiled with immunoSEQ multiplex PCR; TCRdb holds only in-frame clones, not every one. Clone size and V and J calls were adopted from that table, with D and trimming inferred from the DNA. The sample holds about 300,000 clones, approximately 90% seen once. Germline V gene data show CDR1 as SNHLY and CDR2 as FYNNEI. Losses at the gene ends were 7 bases for V and 15 bases for J; bases not matched to a gene: 17. CDR3 length equals 16 residues.

The chain joins TRBV2 to TRBJ2-1; 14 nucleotides match TRBD2. Sequencing used peripheral blood. The receptor was derived from a young woman who had recovered from COVID-19. The CDR3 DNA follows: TGTGCCAGCACCCCTCCTTCCGGGACTAGCGGGGGCCGAACGTTCTTC. It codes for CASTPPSGTSGGRTFF.